Sequencing of this T cell receptor beta chain was carried out in a study of Ad26.COV2.S vaccination and SARS-CoV-2 variants (dated by TCRdb to the early 2020s). Background on the whole study: Donors in the vaccine arm were drawn from COV1001, a phase I-IIa trial of Ad26.COV2.S in healthy adults that was multicentre, randomized, double-blind and placebo-controlled. Dosing of Ad26.COV2.S was intramuscular, at either 5x10^10 or 1x10^11 viral particles, delivered as one shot or as two shots spaced 56 days apart. Investigators did not know the trial group allocation while performing experiments and assessing outcomes. A total of some 30 samples were included in the TCR-sequenced set, comprising 19 Ad26.COV2.S vaccine recipients, 5 placebo recipients and 8 SARS-CoV-2 convalescent individuals. Trial participants were randomized into five groups of five, in which low-dose or high-dose Ad26.COV2.S was given once or twice, or placebo was given on both occasions. TCRbeta repertoire sequencing served as the tool for gauging how specific and how broad the SARS-CoV-2-reactive T cell receptors were following Ad26.COV2.S vaccination.

The immunoSEQ Assay was the method used to sequence TCRbeta CDR3 regions. After extraction, genomic DNA underwent amplification by bias-controlled multiplex PCR, followed by high-throughput sequencing. In the authors' own workflow: To quantify the absolute abundance of each unique TCRbeta CDR3 region, sequences were collapsed and filtered. T cell fraction was estimated by normalizing TCRbeta template counts to usable DNA, which was measured by amplifying reference genes present in all nucleated cells. Repertoire TCRs were annotated as SARS-CoV-2-specific by exact matching of V gene, CDR3 amino acid sequence and J gene to a known reactive TCR set. The reference SARS-CoV-2 TCR set came from MIRA and was filtered for enrichment in COVID-19-positive ImmuneCODE repertoires, removing public or cross-reactive TCRs. Drawing on the MIRA antigens, annotated TCRs were analysed further at the level of specific ORF or position within ORF. Depth was the summed frequency of annotated unique rearrangements, while breadth was defined as annotated unique rearrangements over total unique productive rearrangements. Group comparisons of TCR breadth used two-sided Wilcoxon rank-sum tests. The immuneACCESS repertoire file appears here via TCRdb, limited to in-frame rearrangements. These files lack a portion of the clones; in checked studies, under half of the deficit traces to unresolved V genes, and the cause of the others is not known. V, J and clone size were drawn from that table, and D and trimming were deduced from the DNA. Recorded for this sample are 250,000 to 300,000 clones; roughly 86% of them occurred a single time. The ten largest clones add up to 3% to 4% of the sample.

Overall results and qualifications from the work: The authors noted that the TCR breadth and depth analyses may have underestimated total T cell responses. After vaccination, spike-specific CD8+ and CD4+ T cell responses were reported to show substantial breadth. Spike-specific TCR breadth was higher in Ad26.COV2.S recipients than in placebo recipients (P = 0.0014). The study was not powered to compare responses between vaccine doses or regimens. Non-spike TCR breadth was comparable between vaccine and placebo recipients, consistent with the vaccine containing only spike.

Taken with the paper, the label for treatment or condition translates to: roughly 20 received Ad26.COV2.S at low or high dose, single or two shots; about 5 received placebo; per-sample allocation not given. Repertoires of vaccine and placebo recipients were sequenced from samples taken on day 63 after the first injection. Cohort 1b enrolled 20 to 30 adults aged 18-55 years at a single site in Boston, USA, between 29 July and 7 August 2020. Ad26.COV2.S consisted of a replication-incompetent adenovirus type 26 vector by which a prefusion-stabilized SARS-CoV-2 spike protein from the original Wuhan strain was expressed. The germline V gene supplies CDR1 SGHAT and CDR2 FQNNGV. The CDR3 has 14 amino acids, counting the end cysteine and phenylalanine. Only the CDR3 region is kept as DNA, spanning 42 bases read in frame from base 1. Cut back by 1 base and 5 bases, the V and J ends lie 11 bases apart. This clone appeared a single time. Its antigen specificity is not known. Base qualities are missing; no much larger clone stands one base away.

In this chain, TRBV11-2 is recombined with TRBJ1-1; a tentative D call is TRBD1 (5 bases match). This sequence originates from a person between 18 and 65 years old who received the Ad26.COV2.S COVID-19 vaccine or a placebo. Sequences were derived from peripheral blood, sampled in a trial of Ad26.COV2.S vaccine versus placebo. Here the CDR3 is given as CASSLGRARTEAFF. The DNA sequence reads TGTGCCAGCAGCTTAGGCAGGGCGAGAACTGAAGCTTTCTTT.